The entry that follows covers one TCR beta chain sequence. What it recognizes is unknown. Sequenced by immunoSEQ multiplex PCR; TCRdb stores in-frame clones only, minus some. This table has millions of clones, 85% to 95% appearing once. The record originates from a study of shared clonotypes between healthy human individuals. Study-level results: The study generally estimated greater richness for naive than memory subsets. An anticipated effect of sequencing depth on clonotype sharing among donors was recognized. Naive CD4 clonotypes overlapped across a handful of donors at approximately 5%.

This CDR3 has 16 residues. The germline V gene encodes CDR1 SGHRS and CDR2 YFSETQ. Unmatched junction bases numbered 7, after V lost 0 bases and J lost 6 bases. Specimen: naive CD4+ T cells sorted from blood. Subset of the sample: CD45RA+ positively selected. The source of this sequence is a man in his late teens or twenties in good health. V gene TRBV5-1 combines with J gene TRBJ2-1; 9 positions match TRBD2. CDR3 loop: CASSLVAGGILNEQFF. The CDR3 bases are TGCGCCAGCAGCTTGGTCGCGGGAGGGATTCTCAATGAGCAGTTCTTC.